One sample yielded the 23 T cell receptor beta chains listed below, sequenced in a study of cytomegalovirus exposure and HLA in healthy donors. Both 60 Vbeta primers and 13 Jbeta primers went into the PCR. Assay: immunoSEQ multiplex PCR; the TCRdb copy retains only in-frame clones and omits some. The sample carries approximately 190,000 clones, approximately 70% recorded once. Sequencing was done on a sample of PBMCs. These receptors originate from a man aged 35-49 years in good health and CMV-seropositive.

The gene calls are TRBV4-1 and TRBJ1-1; 7 bases are a match to TRBD1. CDR3 length equals 16 residues. Germline V CDR1 and CDR2: MGHRA, YSYEKL. V lost 2 bases, J lost 0 bases, and 6 bases stayed unmatched. The CDR3 region has the DNA TGCGCCAGCAGCCAATCGACAGGGTATTTGAACACTGAAGCTTTCTTT. This codes for CASSQSTGYLNTEAFF.

This chain connects TRBV7-2 to TRBJ2-2; TRBD2 matches at 7 bases. The CDR3 covers 15 residues. J was trimmed by 6 bases and V by 6 bases; bases with no gene match: 10. Germline assignment: CDR1 SGHTA and CDR2 FQGNSA. CDR3 coding DNA: TGTGCCAGCAGTCAAGGGTTAGCGGGCTCCGGGGAGCTGTTTTTT. Translated: CASSQGLAGSGELFF.

V usage is TRBV4-1 and J usage is TRBJ2-3; perhaps TRBD2 as D (6 bases). The CDR3 has 14 amino acids. Germline CDR1 and CDR2: MGHRA and YSYEKL. V dropped 3 bases and J dropped 1 base, with 8 bases sitting between them. The CDR3 bases are TGCGCCAGCAGCCAGGGGGAGGGCACAGATACGCAGTATTTT. Translated: CASSQGEGTDTQYF.

The chain has TRBV11-1 and TRBJ2-3; weak D call: TRBD1 (6 bases). The germline V and J ends were trimmed by 7 bases and 4 bases, with 12 bases remaining between them. The CDR3 extends over 13 amino acids. Per the germline V gene, CDR1 is SGHAT and CDR2 is FQDESV (reference sequence). CDR3 in amino acids: CASIGRGPDTQYF. The CDR3 region has the DNA TGTGCCAGCATTGGCAGGGGTCCAGATACGCAGTATTTT.

This chain links TRBV11-1 with TRBJ1-6; TRBD1 matches 10 bases. V shed 3 bases and J 9 bases; nucleotides not matched to a gene: 2. The CDR3 spans 14 residues. Germline values: CDR1 SGHAT, CDR2 FQDESV (reference sequence). The CDR3 region has the DNA TGTGCCAGCAGCTTTAGGACAGGGGGTTCACCCCTCCACTTT. It is translated as CASSFRTGGSPLHF.

This chain joins TRBV5-4 and TRBJ1-6, with 12 bases matching TRBD1. CDR1 is SGHNT, CDR2 YYREEE, per germline (reference sequence). V was clipped by 0 bases and J by 10 bases; unmatched bases: 2. This CDR3 region has 15 residues. Here the CDR3 reads CASSLDGTGGSPLHF. For the CDR3, the DNA is TGTGCCAGCAGCTTGGACGGGACAGGGGGCTCACCCCTCCACTTT.

V usage is TRBV11-2 and J usage is TRBJ2-7; 7 nucleotides agree with TRBD1. Germline V gene data show CDR1 as SGHAT and CDR2 as FQNNGV. The ends lost 2 bases at V and 6 bases at J; junction bases unmatched: 13. The CDR3 extends over 16 amino acids. CDR3 region: CASSLYFGAGGSEQYF. In DNA form, the CDR3 reads TGTGCCAGCAGCTTATATTTTGGCGCAGGGGGTTCCGAGCAGTACTTC.

The rearrangement links TRBV6-6 to TRBJ2-1; 10 nucleotides match TRBD1. Germline loops: CDR1 MNHNY, CDR2 SVGAGI (reference sequence). V shed 6 bases, J shed 6 bases, and the junction held 2 bases outside the gene matches. The CDR3 has 13 amino acids. The CDR3 DNA reads as TGTGCCAGCAGCGGACAGGGGGTCAATGAGCAGTTCTTC. Translation: CASSGQGVNEQFF.

The rearrangement joins TRBV5-1 to TRBJ2-3, with 15 bases that match TRBD2. The CDR3 spans 14 residues. V lost 3 bases to trimming and J lost 8 bases; unmatched junction nucleotides: 1. Germline-derived CDR1 and CDR2 are SGHRS and YFSETQ. DNA for the CDR3: TGCGCCAGCAGCTCGGGACTAGCGGGGGGTACGCAGTATTTT. It encodes CASSSGLAGGTQYF.

This clone was detected only a few times. The genes are TRBV5-5 and TRBJ2-7; 8 bases are shared with TRBD1. The germline V gene encodes CDR1 SGHKS and CDR2 YYEKEE (reference sequence). CDR3 length: 14 residues. The V segment lost 0 bases and the J segment 2 bases; nucleotides outside the gene matches: 1. For the CDR3, the DNA is TGTGCCAGCAGCTTGGGCAGGGGGCCCTACGAGCAGTACTTC. Residues: CASSLGRGPYEQYF.

CDR3 loop: CASSRNVNTEAFF. The CDR3 DNA follows: TGTGCCAGCAGCCGTAATGTCAACACTGAAGCTTTCTTT. The genes are TRBV7-9 and TRBJ1-1, with unresolved D. Germline CDR1 is SEHNR and CDR2 is FQNEAQ (reference sequence). This CDR3 contains 13 residues. With 5 bases removed from V and 2 bases from J, the gap between germline ends came to 9 bases.

Regarding this clone: One end of the junction is discordant with germline, which a read error may explain. The rearrangement uses TRBV5-1 and TRBJ2-3; TRBD1 agrees at 9 bases. This CDR3 has 14 amino acids. The germline V gene has CDR1 SGHRS and CDR2 YFSETQ. CDR3 region: CASSSGQGTETQYF. CDR3 in DNA: TGCGCCAGCAGCTCCGGACAGGGGACAGAGACGCAGTATTTT.

The chain is built from TRBV5-4 and TRBJ2-5; D possibly corresponds to TRBD2 (5 bases). This CDR3 is built from 14 residues. The germline V and J ends were trimmed by 5 bases and 0 bases, with 11 bases remaining between them. Germline V lookup: CDR1 SGHNT, CDR2 YYREEE (reference sequence). The CDR3 coding sequence is TGTGCCAGCAGTTACGTCGGGAACCAAGAGACCCAGTACTTC. Its translation: CASSYVGNQETQYF.

This clone was recorded once. The chain combines TRBV4-1 with TRBJ2-7, with TRBD2 identical over 8 bases. The ends lost 1 base at V and 3 bases at J; junction bases unmatched: 8. The CDR3 sequence is 16 residues long. Germline V CDR1 and CDR2: MGHRA, YSYEKL. This CDR3 is CASSQAGAGGGYEQYF. The DNA of the CDR3 is TGCGCCAGCAGCCAAGCGGGTGCGGGAGGAGGCTACGAGCAGTACTTC.

Written as DNA, the CDR3 is TGCGCCAGCAGCTTGGACGGAGGGATTGTCTACGAGCAGTACTTC. This sequence encodes CASSLDGGIVYEQYF. The genes are TRBV5-1 and TRBJ2-7; D might be TRBD2 (6 bases). Germline CDR1 and CDR2: SGHRS and YFSETQ. Trimming took 0 bases from V and 3 from J, leaving 13 bases between them. This CDR3 spans 15 amino acids.

This clone was seen a single time. The chain links TRBV5-8 to TRBJ1-5; D possibly corresponds to TRBD1 (5 bases). V was pared by 3 bases and J by 6 bases, with 7 bases between. This CDR3 has 12 amino acids. Germline CDR1 SGHTS, CDR2 YDEGEE. The CDR3 spells CASSWGGQPQHF. As DNA, the CDR3 is TGTGCCAGCAGCTGGGGGGGTCAGCCCCAGCATTTT. The full variable domain, its missing parts supplied by reference TRBV5-8 and TRBJ1-5, is EAGVTQSPTHLIKTRGQQATLRCSPISGHTSVYWYQQALGLGLQFLLWYDEGEERNRGNFPPRFSGRQFPNYSSELNVNALELEDSALYLCASSWGGQPQHFGDGTRLSIL.

The rearrangement uses TRBV2 and TRBJ2-5, with D maybe TRBD2 (6 bases). Germline values: CDR1 SNHLY, CDR2 FYNNEI. The CDR3 loop spans 13 amino acids. V was clipped by 7 bases and J by 2 bases, with 11 bases between them. CDR3 sequence: CASIGLTQETQYF. CDR3 DNA: TGTGCCAGCATCGGACTAACTCAAGAGACCCAGTACTTC.

V usage is TRBV5-1 and J usage is TRBJ2-2, with 7 bases fitting TRBD1. The CDR3 has 14 residues. The V gene's germline CDR1 is SGHRS and CDR2 YFSETQ. After removal of 1 base from V and 7 bases from J, the junction contained 4 bases not matched to a gene. The CDR3 spells CASSLNTGDGELFF. The CDR3 nucleotides are TGCGCCAGCAGCTTGAATACAGGGGACGGGGAGCTGTTTTTT.

The chain uses TRBV28 and TRBJ2-1, with 7 positions matching TRBD2. Trimming removed 7 bases from V and 7 bases from J; junction bases left unmatched: 10. This CDR3 region has 14 residues. CDR1 and CDR2 (germline): MDHEN, SYDVKM. CDR3 region: CASTPPGGRNEQFF. CDR3 nucleotide sequence: TGTGCCAGCACCCCTCCGGGGGGACGTAATGAGCAGTTCTTC. Together with reference TRBV28 and TRBJ2-1, the CDR3 gives the full variable domain: DVKVTQSSRYLVKRTGEKVFLECVQDMDHENMFWYRQDPGLGLRLIYFSYDVKMKEKGDIPEGYSVSREKKERFSLILESASTNQTSMYLCASTPPGGRNEQFFGPGTRLTVL.

This clone has more than one count but fewer than ten. The chain has TRBV6-1 and TRBJ1-1; D is unresolved. The CDR3 is made up of 11 amino acids. In germline, CDR1 is MNHNS, CDR2 SASEGT. Trimming cost V 6 bases and J 1 base, with 3 bases left between them. The CDR3: CASSGNTEAFF. The DNA of the CDR3 is TGTGCCAGCAGCGGGAACACTGAAGCTTTCTTT.

This clone appeared a single time. The chain has TRBV7-8 and TRBJ2-2, with 10 positions matching TRBD2. Trimming took 3 bases from V and 2 from J; bases not matched to a gene: 12. Germline CDR1 is SGHVS and CDR2 is FQNEAQ. The CDR3 length is 19 residues. The DNA of the CDR3 is TGTGCCAGCAGCTTGCTCTACCTAGCGGGGGAACCAAACACCGGGGAGCTGTTTTTT. It is translated as CASSLLYLAGEPNTGELFF.

The table lists this clone with a few counts. This chain connects TRBV27 to TRBJ2-4; D call uncertain. Trimming removed 4 bases at V and 1 base at J, with 8 bases between. Germline V gives CDR1 MNHEY, CDR2 SMNVEV (reference sequence). CDR3 length equals 14 residues. The CDR3 spells CASSSAAAKNIQYF. The DNA for the CDR3 is TGTGCCAGCAGTTCCGCTGCGGCCAAAAACATTCAGTACTTC.

This clone was found a few times. CDR3 sequence: CASSELQGNTEAFF. Written as DNA, the CDR3 is TGTGCCAGCAGCGAACTACAGGGGAACACTGAAGCTTTCTTT. The J gene is TRBJ1-1, the V gene TRBV7-9, with D maybe TRBD1 (6 bases). Germline loops: CDR1 SEHNR, CDR2 FQNEAQ (reference sequence). The CDR3 is made up of 14 amino acids. Trimming shortened V by 5 bases and J by 1 base, and 11 bases separated the two germline ends.